Listed here are 26 T cell receptor beta chains from one sample, sequenced in a study of blood T cells in healthy people across ages. Combining a sample-barcoded 5' primer with a J-beta primer mix, a second PCR ran for about 6 to 11 cycles. TCRdb ran MiXCR on the 5' RACE reads and lists one entry per CDR3 protein. The table shows about 1 million distinct CDR3 sequences, with 45% occurring only once. The sequencing input was blood. The receptors originated from a woman in her sixties or seventies in good health.

Turning to this clonotype: Mismatch with germline at one junction end may stem from a read error. The DNA for the CDR3 is TGTGCCATCAGTGTTGATCGCGACGCGACAGGAGACCTCTATGGCCACACTTTC. Translated: CAISVDRDATGDLYGHTF. V gene TRBV10-3 combines with J gene TRBJ1-2, with D possibly matching TRBD1 (6 bases). This CDR3 region has 18 residues. Germline values: CDR1 ENHRY, CDR2 SYGVKD.

This CDR3 reads CASSQDPGRGFEKLFF. The CDR3 region has the DNA TGCGCCAGCAGCCAAGATCCCGGACGGGGATTTGAAAAACTGTTTTTT. This chain joins TRBV4-1 and TRBJ1-4; unclear D gene. Germline values: CDR1 MGHRA, CDR2 YSYEKL. CDR3 length equals 16 residues. V dropped 0 bases and J dropped 7 bases, with 15 bases sitting between them.

The chain links TRBV11-1 to TRBJ1-1; D uncertain. The CDR3 has 13 amino acids. V lost 5 bases and J lost 4, with 11 bases in between. Germline CDR1 SGHAT, CDR2 FQDESV (reference sequence). CDR3 sequence reads: CASSHPSGTEAFF. The CDR3 DNA is TGTGCCAGCAGCCATCCTTCGGGCACTGAAGCTTTCTTT. The entire variable domain, with the rest obtained from reference TRBV11-1 and TRBJ1-1, is as follows: EAEVAQSPRYKITEKSQAVAFWCDPISGHATLYWYRQILGQGPELLVQFQDESVVDDSQLPKDRFSAERLKGVDSTLKIQPAELGDSAMYLCASSHPSGTEAFFGQGTRLTVV.

This clonotype was seen once. The gene calls are TRBV4-2 and TRBJ1-1; TRBD1 might be the D (5 bases). Trimming left V 2 bases short and J 7 bases short, with 14 bases between. Per the germline V gene, CDR1 is LGHNA and CDR2 is YNFKEQ. The CDR3 consists of 14 residues. For the CDR3, the DNA is TGTGCCAGCAGCCAAATTGGAGGGGCCAGTGAAGCTTTCTTT. Translation gives CASSQIGGASEAFF.

This clonotype was seen only a few times. The chain links TRBV14 to TRBJ2-4, with 9 positions matching TRBD2. The V and J ends lost 1 base and 4 bases, in that order; junction bases with no gene match: 11. This CDR3 is 18 amino acids long. Germline values: CDR1 SGHDN, CDR2 FVKESK. CDR3 nucleotides: TGTGCCAGCAGCCAAGTGGCGGGAGGGCCGTTCCCAAAAAACATTCAGTACTTC. As protein: CASSQVAGGPFPKNIQYF.

The V gene is TRBV10-3, the J gene TRBJ2-7; D perhaps matches TRBD1 (6 bases). This CDR3 spans 11 amino acids. Trimming shortened V by 11 bases and J by 4 bases, and 12 bases separated the two germline ends. Germline V CDR1 and CDR2: ENHRY, SYGVKD. CDR3 coding DNA: TGTGCCGCCAGGCAGGGGTACGAGCAGTACTTC. It codes for CAARQGYEQYF.

This clonotype was seen just once. The chain couples TRBV28 to TRBJ1-1; maybe TRBD1 (5 bases). This CDR3 has 16 amino acids. With 4 bases removed from V and 0 bases from J, the gap between germline ends came to 15 bases. The V gene's germline CDR1 is MDHEN and CDR2 SYDVKM. In DNA, the CDR3 is TGTGCCAGCAGTTGGCCAGACAGAGGGGTGAACACTGAAGCTTTCTTT. This codes for CASSWPDRGVNTEAFF.

This clonotype was seen a handful of times. The V gene is TRBV4-1, the J gene TRBJ2-7, with D possibly being TRBD1 (6 bases). V gave up 1 base and J gave up 2 bases, with 18 bases separating them. Germline CDR1 and CDR2: MGHRA and YSYEKL. The CDR3 runs 17 residues. CDR3: CASSQVSAVDSTYEQYF. Written as DNA, the CDR3 is TGCGCCAGCAGCCAAGTTAGTGCCGTGGACAGTACCTACGAGCAGTACTTC.

V and J are TRBV10-3 and TRBJ1-2; the D gene is possibly TRBD1 (6 bases). V was pared by 6 bases and J by 0 bases, with 11 bases between. The CDR3 totals 14 residues. CDR1 is ENHRY, CDR2 SYGVKD, per germline. The CDR3 protein is CAIRDRDSNYGYTF. CDR3 nucleotide sequence: TGTGCCATCAGGGACAGAGACTCTAACTATGGCTACACCTTC.

J is TRBJ2-5 and V is TRBV3-1, with 7 nucleotides matching TRBD2. From germline, CDR1 is LGHDT and CDR2 YNNKEL (reference sequence). Trimming took 3 bases from V and 1 from J; bases not matched to a gene: 2. The CDR3 consists of 14 residues. The CDR3 DNA follows: TGTGCCAGCAGCCAGGGACTACCCCAAGAGACCCAGTACTTC. Its translation: CASSQGLPQETQYF.

CDR3 coding DNA: TGTGCCAGCAGTTCGACAGGACGCGAAAAACTGTTTTTT. Translation: CASSSTGREKLFF. This sequence joins TRBV7-2 and TRBJ1-4, with D tentatively TRBD1 (6 bases). This CDR3 spans 13 amino acids. Germline CDR1 and CDR2: SGHTA and FQGNSA. The germline V and J ends were trimmed by 6 bases and 8 bases, with 13 bases remaining between them.

This rearrangement joins TRBV10-3 to TRBJ2-1; tentatively, D is TRBD1 or TRBD2 (5 bases each). V was clipped by 8 bases and J by 6 bases, with 17 bases between them. The V gene's germline CDR1 is ENHRY and CDR2 SYGVKD. The CDR3 is 14 amino acids. CDR3 amino acids: CAILGERAFNEQFF. CDR3 coding DNA: TGTGCCATCCTAGGGGAGAGGGCCTTCAATGAGCAGTTCTTC.

With regard to this clonotype: Possible read error: a much larger clone is one base away. The chain combines TRBV12-3 or TRBV12-4 with TRBJ2-4; the D gene could be TRBD1 or TRBD2 (5 bases each). The CDR3 totals 14 residues. The CDR3: CASNLGVLGWEQYF. CDR3 coding DNA: TGTGCCAGCAATTTAGGGGTTCTAGGCTGGGAGCAGTACTTC.

The V and J genes are TRBV19 and TRBJ1-2, with a possible D match to TRBD1 (5 bases). The V gene's germline CDR1 is LNHDA and CDR2 SQIVND (reference sequence). The V end lost 5 bases, the J end lost 3 bases, and 13 bases lay between the germline ends. The CDR3 runs to 14 residues. The CDR3 bases are TGTGCCAGTAGTCGTTCCGGGACTGACTATGGCTACACCTTC. This gives the protein CASSRSGTDYGYTF.

This clonotype has more than one count but fewer than ten. This chain connects TRBV7-8 to TRBJ1-5; D perhaps matches TRBD1 (6 bases). The CDR3 contains 17 residues. The V end lost 0 bases, the J end lost 2 bases, and 14 bases lay between the germline ends. Looked up from germline, CDR1 is SGHVS and CDR2 is FQNEAQ. CDR3 amino acids: CASSLAHRVAGNQPQHF. The CDR3 DNA sequence: TGTGCCAGCAGCTTAGCGCACAGGGTTGCTGGCAATCAGCCCCAGCATTTT.

V and J are TRBV4-1 and TRBJ2-1, with D maybe TRBD2 (5 bases). The V end lost 4 bases, the J end lost 9 bases, and 13 bases lay between the germline ends. This CDR3 spans 13 amino acids. Germline loops: CDR1 MGHRA, CDR2 YSYEKL. The CDR3 loop is CASSLLGVVEQFF. The DNA for the CDR3 is TGCGCCAGCAGCCTTCTCGGGGTGGTTGAGCAGTTCTTC.

The chain recombines TRBV28 with TRBJ2-7; no definite D call. V was cut by 4 bases and J by 0 bases, with 13 bases left in between. CDR1 is MDHEN, CDR2 SYDVKM, per germline. The CDR3 spans 15 residues. CDR3 in DNA: TGTGCCAGCAGTTCCCCGGCAGGATACTCCTACGAGCAGTACTTC. As protein: CASSSPAGYSYEQYF.

In this sample, this clonotype turned up a few times. The chain is built from TRBV4-1 and TRBJ2-1; D is ambiguous. Trimming left V 4 bases short and J 8 bases short, with 9 bases between. The germline CDR1 and CDR2 sequences are MGHRA and YSYEKL. The CDR3 covers 12 residues. CDR3 region: CASSPDWDEQFF. The CDR3 nucleotides are TGCGCCAGCAGCCCAGACTGGGATGAGCAGTTCTTC.

This clonotype was found a few times. The rearrangement uses TRBV29-1 and TRBJ2-7, with D possibly matching TRBD2 (5 bases). CDR1 is SQVTM, CDR2 ANQGSEA, per germline. This CDR3 is built from 11 residues. V lost 5 bases and J 5 bases, leaving 10 bases between the germline ends. CDR3 region: CSVSLVDEQYF. As DNA, the CDR3 is TGCAGCGTTTCACTAGTTGACGAGCAGTACTTC.

Comment on this clonotype: The germline gene is not matched at one end of the junction; a read error may be the cause. V gene TRBV5-1 combines with J gene TRBJ2-3; 7 bases map to TRBD2. The CDR3 is 14 amino acids. CDR1 and CDR2 from the germline V gene are SGHRS and YFSETQ. The CDR3 protein is CASTLQAAGNTQYF. The CDR3 bases are TGCGCCAGCACCTTGCAGGCAGCGGGGAATACGCAGTATTTT.

The chain carries TRBV10-1 and TRBJ2-5, with 13 bases identical to TRBD2. The DNA end is more similar to TRBJ2-7, so the J call may be wrong. CDR1 and CDR2 from the germline V gene are WNHNN and SYGVQD (reference sequence). The length of the CDR3 is 15 residues. CDR3 DNA sequence: TGCGCCAGCAGTGATGGACTAGCGGGGGTAAACGAGCAGTACTTC. Translated: CASSDGLAGVNEQYF.

V usage is TRBV18 and J usage is TRBJ2-1, with D perhaps matching TRBD1 (6 bases). Trimming left V 2 bases short and J 3 bases short, with 8 bases between. The CDR3 sequence is 14 residues long. Looked up from germline, CDR1 is KGHSH and CDR2 is LQKENI. CDR3 coding DNA: TGTGCCAGCTCACCAACAGGGTTCTACAATGAGCAGTTCTTC. Translated: CASSPTGFYNEQFF.

The chain is built from TRBV24-1 and TRBJ2-1, with 10 bases lining up with TRBD2. CDR3 length: 15 residues. V dropped 4 bases and J dropped 4; count of bases not matched to a gene: 3. Germline CDR1 is KGHDR and CDR2 is SFDVKD. CDR3 nucleotides: TGTGCCACCAGTGACCGGACTAGCGGTTACAATGAGCAGTTCTTC. The encoded protein is CATSDRTSGYNEQFF.

This clonotype has a handful of counts. The chain links TRBV3-1 to TRBJ2-3, with 7 nucleotides matching TRBD2. V was pared by 5 bases and J by 2 bases, with 4 bases of the junction left unmatched. The CDR3 consists of 14 residues. In germline, CDR1 is LGHDT, CDR2 YNNKEL (reference sequence). CDR3 sequence reads: CASSSLAPTDTQYF. CDR3 DNA sequence: TGTGCCAGCAGCTCACTAGCGCCCACAGATACGCAGTATTTT.

This chain uses TRBV11-1 with TRBJ2-1; the match to TRBD2 covers 12 bases. Germline V CDR1 and CDR2: SGHAT, FQDESV (reference sequence). The CDR3 is made up of 15 amino acids. J lost 10 bases, V lost 5 bases, and 9 bases had no gene match. The CDR3: CASSLTSGSFREQFF. The CDR3 coding sequence is TGTGCCAGCAGCCTGACTAGCGGGAGCTTCCGAGAGCAGTTCTTC.

The rearrangement joins TRBV10-3 to TRBJ1-2, with 7 nucleotides matching TRBD1. CDR3 length equals 14 residues. V was pared by 8 bases and J by 2 bases, with 8 bases of the junction left unmatched. Germline CDR1 and CDR2: ENHRY and SYGVKD. The DNA for the CDR3 is TGTGCCATCCCCCAAGAGGGACAGAACTATGGCTACACCTTC. It is translated as CAIPQEGQNYGYTF.